This T cell receptor beta chain was sequenced in a study of a mutant IDH1 vaccine in newly diagnosed glioma. Study-wide background: The vaccination schedule gave patients eight doses in weeks 1, 3, 5, 7, 11, 15, 19 and 23. Once 4-6 weeks had passed after radiotherapy alone, vaccination started, or it started with temozolomide cycles. Before enrollment, patients got radiotherapy alone, temozolomide alone, or mostly the combination.

This CDR3 has 15 amino acids. In germline, CDR1 is GTSNPN, CDR2 SVGIG (reference sequence). Sequencing used immunoSEQ multiplex PCR; TCRdb keeps in-frame clones, though not all of them. The sample lists 110,000 or so clones, 75% to 90% seen once, with 0.6% to 0.75% in the top ten. Concerning this clone itself: No antigen is known for it.

Described time point: week 11, during vaccination. All doses held 300 ug of mutant IDH1 20-mer peptide, with topical imiquimod. V and J are TRBV30 and TRBJ2-5; D may be TRBD2 (6 bases). The J call is in doubt because the DNA end fits TRBJ2-7 better. This receptor was identified in a woman between 45 and 60 years old with glioma. Sample: PBMCs, taken from a glioma patient whose treatment included an IDH1 peptide vaccine. CDR3: CAWSSRRGGVGEQYF. The CDR3 DNA is TGTGCCTGGAGTTCCCGGCGGGGTGGGGTGGGCGAGCAGTACTTC.